The entry below describes one TCR beta chain. Its antigen is still unknown. The sample is drawn from a study of healthy donors' naive CD4 and CD8 T cells. Study-wide background: Donors spanned ages 20-25, 40-50 and 60-70 years, half female. Study-level results: Roughly an eighth of CD4/CD8 propensity variance appeared explained by V, J and CDR3 charge. Reportedly, most V and J gene segments showed naive CD4+ versus CD8+ bias. Chains were not paired, since alpha and beta were sequenced in bulk.

TCR libraries were built from around 0.45 ug of total RNA by linear amplification. TCRdb processed the reads anew with MiXCR; each CDR3 protein has one entry. The sample has about 200,000 distinct CDR3 sequences; under 85% are singletons. V gave up 5 bases and J gave up 6 bases, with 11 bases separating them. The CDR3 has 12 residues. Germline CDR1 LNHDA, CDR2 SQIVND (reference sequence). The specimen sequenced was naive CD4+ and CD8+ T cells sorted from blood, pooled from several donors. The chain combines TRBV19 with TRBJ2-7; D is uncertain. The source is a pool of human donors in good health; the sample pools cells from several healthy donors. The CDR3 DNA sequence: TGTGCCAGTAGTGAAGACTGGACCGAGCAGTACTTC. Protein sequence: CASSEDWTEQYF.